These T cell receptor beta chains were read from a single sample in a study of CD8+ T cells in alopecia areata. Sequencing used immunoSEQ multiplex PCR; TCRdb keeps in-frame clones, though not all of them. The sample carries approximately 82,000 clones, roughly 51% recorded once. Sequences were obtained from NKG2D-high CD8+ T cells sorted from blood. The receptors derive from a human donor with alopecia areata. The CDR3 runs from the conserved cysteine through the conserved F or W. The D gene is left open where the match is weak. Only part of the rows carry a size: once, few, many, or a class if the clone is expanded.

j_call	d_call	v_call	clone_size	cdr3_nt	cdr3_aa
TRBJ2-7	.	TRBV11-2	.	TGTGCCAGCAGCTTTGGGTTTGACGGGGGTTACGAGCAGTACTTC	CASSFGFDGGYEQYF
TRBJ2-7	TRBD1	TRBV11-2	few	TGTGCCAGCAGCTTTAGAGGGACAGGCTACGAGCAGTACTTC	CASSFRGTGYEQYF
TRBJ2-5	.	TRBV29-1	.	TGCAGCGTTGTGCAGCTCAAGTTGACCCAGTACTTC	CSVVQLKLTQYF
TRBJ2-1	TRBD2	TRBV14	few	TGTGCCAGCAGCCATTGGCCAGCGGGAGTCGACGAGCAGTTCTTC	CASSHWPAGVDEQFF
TRBJ2-7	.	TRBV11-2	.	TGTGCCAGCAGCTTTAGGGAAAGCTCCTACGAGCAGTACTTC	CASSFRESSYEQYF
TRBJ1-2	.	TRBV28	few	TGTGCCAGCAGTACGGGGGGTTATGGCTACACCTTC	CASSTGGYGYTF
TRBJ2-7	TRBD1	TRBV27	.	TGTGCCAGCAGTTTAAGCAGGGGGTATGACGAGCAGTACTTC	CASSLSRGYDEQYF
TRBJ1-1	TRBD1	TRBV29-1	.	TGCAGCGTACTATACCAGACAGGGGGCGTTGGGGCTTTCTTT	CSVLYQTGGVGAFF
TRBJ2-7	.	TRBV29-1	.	TGCAGCGTTGAAGTTGCAGGGGACTACGAGCAGTACTTC	CSVEVAGDYEQYF
TRBJ1-1	.	TRBV7-9	.	TGTGCCAGCAGCTTGCCGGGAAGCACTGAAGCTTTCTTT	CASSLPGSTEAFF
TRBJ2-1	.	TRBV5-1	.	TGCGCCAGCAGCTTCGCCGCGGACTCCTACAATGAGCAGTTCTTC	CASSFAADSYNEQFF
TRBJ2-7	.	TRBV5-4	.	TGTGCCAGCCAACTCGAGGGCTCCTACGAGCAGTACTTC	CASQLEGSYEQYF
TRBJ2-1	.	TRBV13	.	TGTGCCAGCAGCTTAGACCACAATGAGCAGTTCTTC	CASSLDHNEQFF
TRBJ1-5	.	TRBV4-1	.	TGCGCCAGCAGCCAATCTCGTGGTCAGCCCCAGCATTTT	CASSQSRGQPQHF
TRBJ2-1	.	TRBV28	.	TGTGCCAGCAGCTCCCGGGTGAACCACAATGAGCAGTTCTTC	CASSSRVNHNEQFF
TRBJ1-5	.	TRBV6-5	.	TGTGCCAGCAGTTACTCAGCCGGGAGCGGTCAGCCCCAGCATTTT	CASSYSAGSGQPQHF
TRBJ1-2	.	TRBV4-1	.	TGCGCCAGCAGCTCTACTGACAGGTCGCCTGGGTTCCTCACCTTC	CASSSTDRSPGFLTF
TRBJ2-1	TRBD2	TRBV2	few	TGTGCCAGCAGGGCTAGCGGGGGGTCCTACAATGAGCAGTTCTTC	CASRASGGSYNEQFF
TRBJ2-7	TRBD2	TRBV4-1	few	TGCGCCAGCAGCCAAGCAGGATTAGCGGGAGGTTATTACGAGCAGTACTTC	CASSQAGLAGGYYEQYF
TRBJ2-3	.	TRBV5-1	.	TGCGCCAGCAGGACCCCCTGGGACCCCACAGATACGCAGTATTTT	CASRTPWDPTDTQYF
TRBJ2-7	TRBD2	TRBV11-3	.	TGTGCCAGCAGCTCCTCGGCGGGAGGGCCTAACGAGCAGTACTTC	CASSSSAGGPNEQYF
TRBJ2-1	.	TRBV28	.	TGTGCCAGCAGTTTAGACAGTAGGAATGAGCAGTTCTTC	CASSLDSRNEQFF
TRBJ1-2	.	TRBV4-2	.	TGTGCCAGCAGCCAAACGGTAGCTAACTATGGCTACACCTTC	CASSQTVANYGYTF
TRBJ1-1	.	TRBV27	.	TGTGCCAGCCTTCCCATTATTTCAAACACTGAAGCTTTCTTT	CASLPIISNTEAFF
TRBJ2-7	.	TRBV29-1	few	TGCAGCGCTGACAACGGGCAGCTTTCAAGCTCCTACGAGCAGTACTTC	CSADNGQLSSSYEQYF
TRBJ1-2	.	TRBV20-1	.	TGCAGTGCTATGGGCAGCCATGGCTACACCTTC	CSAMGSHGYTF
TRBJ2-1	TRBD2	TRBV12-5	.	TGTGCTAGTGGTTTCCCTCACACCGGGACTACCCTCGAGCAGTTCTTC	CASGFPHTGTTLEQFF
TRBJ1-4	.	TRBV29-1	once	TGCAGCGTTGCAGGGTCTAATGAAAAACTGTTTTTT	CSVAGSNEKLFF
TRBJ2-3	.	TRBV7-2	.	TGTGCCAGCAGCTTAAGGATCGTATCATTCCCAGATACGCAGTATTTT	CASSLRIVSFPDTQYF
TRBJ2-1	.	TRBV11-2	.	TGTGCCAGCAGCTCCTTACTTAGCGCCCACAATGAGCAGTTCTTC	CASSSLLSAHNEQFF
TRBJ2-3	TRBD2	TRBV19	.	TGTGCCAGTACCTATAGCGGGGGAGATACGCAGTATTTT	CASTYSGGDTQYF
TRBJ2-3	.	TRBV5-5	few	TGTGCCAGCAGCTTCTTAGGGGGCACAGATACGCAGTATTTT	CASSFLGGTDTQYF
TRBJ2-1	.	TRBV29-1	few	TGCAGCGTACAGGGAACGTACAATGAGCAGTTCTTC	CSVQGTYNEQFF
TRBJ2-2	TRBD1	TRBV28	many	TGTGCCATTTCCGGGACAGGGTTGACCGGGGAGCTGTTTTTT	CAISGTGLTGELFF
TRBJ2-1	.	TRBV2	.	TGTGCCAGCAGTGAAGCGCTTTACAATGAGCAGTTCTTC	CASSEALYNEQFF
TRBJ2-7	.	TRBV14	.	TGTGCCAGCAGCCAGAACCCCCGGGGGCCCTCAGCTTGGTACTTC	CASSQNPRGPSAWYF
TRBJ2-1	TRBD2	TRBV5-1	.	TGCGCCAGCAGCTCCCCGCGGGAGGGCCTTCTAAACAATGAGCAGTTCTTC	CASSSPREGLLNNEQFF
TRBJ2-1	TRBD2	TRBV4-1	.	TGCGCCAGCAGCCAGCTTATAGCGGGAGGGCCCTACAATGAGCAGTTCTTC	CASSQLIAGGPYNEQFF
TRBJ2-1	TRBD1	TRBV7-3	.	TGTGCCAGCAGCCAACAGGGGAATGAGCAGTTCTTC	CASSQQGNEQFF
TRBJ2-7	.	TRBV20-1	.	TGCAGTACAGGGTGGGCCTACGAGCAGTACTTC	CSTGWAYEQYF
TRBJ2-5	.	TRBV9	.	TGTGCCAGCAGCGTAGACGGCGGGGACGAGACCCAGTACTTC	CASSVDGGDETQYF
TRBJ2-1	.	TRBV29-1	.	TGCAGCGTTGAAGCCTACAGGGTGACGACTTTCCTTCGCGAGAATGAGCAGTTCTTC	CSVEAYRVTTFLRENEQFF
TRBJ2-2	.	TRBV2	.	TGTGCCAGCAGTCCCTGGGGGACCGGGGAGCTGTTTTTT	CASSPWGTGELFF
TRBJ2-5	.	TRBV5-4	.	TGTGCCAGCAGCTTAAAGGAAGGGAAAGAGACCCAGTACTTC	CASSLKEGKETQYF
TRBJ1-5	.	TRBV29-1	few	TGCAGCGTTGAAGCGGGGCCCAATCAGCCCCAGCATTTT	CSVEAGPNQPQHF
TRBJ1-1	.	TRBV7-2	.	TGTGCCAGCAGCTTAGCGGGGGCAGCAACTGAAGCTTTCTTT	CASSLAGAATEAFF
TRBJ2-7	.	TRBV11-3	.	TGTGCCAGCAGCCACCGAGGGACCGACTACGAGCAGTACTTC	CASSHRGTDYEQYF
TRBJ1-2	TRBD1	TRBV29-1	.	TGCAGCGTTGGACAGGGGGATGCCTATGGCTACACCTTC	CSVGQGDAYGYTF
TRBJ2-3	.	TRBV5-1	.	TGCGCCAGCAGCTTGTACCACACAGATACGCAGTATTTT	CASSLYHTDTQYF
TRBJ2-1	.	TRBV28	.	TGTGCCAGCAGACTAGGGTATCGCTCCTACAATGAGCAGTTCTTC	CASRLGYRSYNEQFF
TRBJ2-7	.	TRBV25-1	.	TGTGCCAGCAGTGCAGAAAGCGACGAGCAGTACTTC	CASSAESDEQYF